Following are 15 T cell receptor beta chains from one sample sequenced in a study of T cell responses to AZD1222 COVID-19 vaccine. Sequencing was performed with immunoSEQ multiplex PCR; in TCRdb, only in-frame clones are kept and a portion is missing. Of over 75,000 clones listed, around 90% are singletons. Sequences were derived from peripheral blood, sampled on day 0 of AZD1222 vaccination. The receptor source for this set is an adult in good health.

V usage is TRBV7-9 and J usage is TRBJ1-1; D is unclear. Trimming stripped 8 bases from V and 1 base from J, with 11 bases between. Germline V lookup: CDR1 SEHNR, CDR2 FQNEAQ (reference sequence). CDR3 length: 13 residues. CDR3 sequence (DNA): TGTGCCAGCTATCTACAGACGAACACTGAAGCTTTCTTT. This codes for CASYLQTNTEAFF.

The chain couples TRBV2 to TRBJ1-1, with no clear D. V was shortened by 6 bases and J by 5 bases, with 16 bases between the two germline ends. The CDR3 is 14 residues long. Germline V gene sequence: CDR1 SNHLY, CDR2 FYNNEI. CDR3 protein: CASSPQLLGTEAFF. CDR3 in DNA: TGTGCCAGCAGCCCACAGCTCCTGGGGACTGAAGCTTTCTTT.

The chain has TRBV5-1 and TRBJ2-7, with TRBD2 identical over 12 bases. V trimming: 2 bases; J trimming: 4 bases; junction bases outside the gene matches: 4. Germline loops: CDR1 SGHRS, CDR2 YFSETQ. The CDR3 extends over 15 amino acids. As DNA, the CDR3 is TGCGCCAGCAGCTTCTCGACTAGCGGGAGTTACGAGCAGTACTTC. Residues: CASSFSTSGSYEQYF.

V usage is TRBV5-1 and J usage is TRBJ2-7, with 8 bases fitting TRBD2. The CDR3 loop spans 14 amino acids. J lost 5 bases, V lost 0 bases, and 4 bases had no gene match. In germline, CDR1 is SGHRS, CDR2 YFSETQ. The CDR3 loop is CASSLGGRMDEQYF. The CDR3 DNA reads TGCGCCAGCAGCTTGGGCGGGAGGATGGACGAGCAGTACTTC. The whole variable domain, filled in from reference TRBV5-1 and TRBJ2-7, reads KAGVTQTPRYLIKTRGQQVTLSCSPISGHRSVSWYQQTPGQGLQFLFEYFSETQRNKGNFPGRFSGRQFSNSRSEMNVSTLELGDSALYLCASSLGGRMDEQYFGPGTRLTVT.

This chain connects TRBV7-3 to TRBJ2-3; 7 nucleotides line up with TRBD2. Germline-derived CDR1 and CDR2 are SGHTA and FQGTGA. Trimming took 3 bases from V and 6 from J; bases not matched to a gene: 15. CDR3 length: 17 amino acids. Written as DNA, the CDR3 is TGTGCCAGCAGCTTTGACCCCCCTAGGGAGGGTAGCGATACGCAGTATTTT. Translation: CASSFDPPREGSDTQYF.

This clone was seen only a few times. The CDR3 spells CACPGGDRGEAFF. CDR3 DNA: TGTGCCTGCCCAGGCGGGGACAGGGGTGAAGCTTTCTTT. The rearrangement links TRBV30 to TRBJ1-1; 10 bases are shared with TRBD1. The CDR3 consists of 13 residues. V shed 6 bases and J 7 bases; nucleotides not matched to a gene: 8. Germline CDR1 and CDR2: GTSNPN and SVGIG (reference sequence).

This clone was detected only once. The rearrangement uses TRBV25-1 and TRBJ2-2; D is unresolved. Trimming cost V 2 bases and J 0 bases, with 13 bases left between them. The V gene's germline CDR1 is MGHDK and CDR2 SYGVNS. This CDR3 has 17 amino acids. The CDR3 DNA sequence: TGTGCCAGCAGTGAAGAGAGGCAGTTCGCGAACACCGGGGAGCTGTTTTTT. It is translated as CASSEERQFANTGELFF.

The rearrangement joins TRBV5-1 to TRBJ2-1, with TRBD2 as a possible D gene (5 bases). V gave up 2 bases and J gave up 6 bases, with 21 bases separating them. Germline assignment: CDR1 SGHRS and CDR2 YFSETQ. CDR3 length: 17 residues. CDR3 sequence reads: CASSFVRATEFVNEQFF. In nucleotides, the CDR3 is TGCGCCAGCAGCTTTGTGCGGGCCACCGAGTTCGTCAATGAGCAGTTCTTC.

J is TRBJ2-7 and V is TRBV7-6, with a possible D match to TRBD1 (6 bases). The germline CDR1 and CDR2 sequences are SGHVS and FNYEAQ. The CDR3 runs to 15 residues. V lost 2 bases, J lost 1 base, and 12 bases lay in between. Written as DNA, the CDR3 is TGTGCCAGCAGCTTATCCCCCGGACAGTCCTACGAGCAGTACTTC. Amino acids: CASSLSPGQSYEQYF. The full variable domain, in which reference TRBV7-6 and TRBJ2-7 provide the parts outside the CDR3, is GAGVSQSPRYKVTKRGQDVALRCDPISGHVSLYWYRQALGQGPEFLTYFNYEAQQDKSGLPNDRFSAERPEGSISTLTIQRTEQRDSAMYRCASSLSPGQSYEQYFGPGTRLTVT.

The V call is TRBV5-1, the J call TRBJ2-1, with TRBD2 matching 11 bases. V gave up 4 bases and J gave up 0 bases; unmatched junction bases: 3. Per germline, CDR1 SGHRS and CDR2 YFSETQ. CDR3 length: 16 amino acids. The CDR3: CASSLGLADSYNEQFF. CDR3 bases: TGCGCCAGCAGCCTGGGACTAGCGGACTCCTACAATGAGCAGTTCTTC.

This chain uses TRBV29-1 with TRBJ2-1; tentatively, D is TRBD2 (6 bases). CDR3 length: 17 amino acids. Trimming left V 0 bases short and J 0 bases short, with 15 bases between. Looked up from germline, CDR1 is SQVTM and CDR2 is ANQGSEA. In DNA form, the CDR3 reads TGCAGCGTTGAAGATCAACTCGGGGGAAGCTCCTACAATGAGCAGTTCTTC. Its protein is CSVEDQLGGSSYNEQFF.

CDR3 sequence: CASSFGQPNYGYTF. The CDR3 bases are TGTGCCAGCAGCTTTGGACAGCCTAACTATGGCTACACCTTC. The chain links TRBV5-6 to TRBJ1-2, with D possibly matching TRBD1 (6 bases). The germline V gene has CDR1 SGHDT and CDR2 YYEEEE. The CDR3 length is 14 residues. V lost 2 bases to trimming and J lost 0 bases, with 8 bases between them.

This chain links TRBV19 with TRBJ1-2; D is unresolved. Trimming took 5 bases from V and 1 from J, leaving 8 bases between them. CDR1 is LNHDA, CDR2 SQIVND, per germline (reference sequence). The CDR3 consists of 13 residues. CDR3 sequence: CASSYRDNYGYTF. In nucleotides, the CDR3 is TGTGCCAGTAGTTACAGAGATAACTATGGCTACACCTTC.

The V gene is TRBV3-1 (or the pseudogene TRBV3-2), the J gene TRBJ2-7; the D gene is possibly TRBD2 (5 bases). The CDR3 sequence is 15 residues long. Germline loops: CDR1 LGHDT, CDR2 YNNKEL (reference sequence). V was cut by 0 bases and J by 3 bases, with 12 bases left in between. CDR3 coding DNA: TGTGCCAGCAGCCAAGAGTTAGCGACGTTCTACGAGCAGTACTTC. It specifies CASSQELATFYEQYF.

This chain uses TRBV7-2 with TRBJ2-3, with D possibly TRBD2 on 5 matching bases. Between the trimmed V and J ends, which lost 1 base and 1 base, there was a span of 6 bases. The CDR3 is 14 amino acids. Germline V lookup: CDR1 SGHTA, CDR2 FQGNSA. The CDR3 nucleotides read TGTGCCAGCAGCTTAGACGGGGGCACAGATACGCAGTATTTT. Residues: CASSLDGGTDTQYF.